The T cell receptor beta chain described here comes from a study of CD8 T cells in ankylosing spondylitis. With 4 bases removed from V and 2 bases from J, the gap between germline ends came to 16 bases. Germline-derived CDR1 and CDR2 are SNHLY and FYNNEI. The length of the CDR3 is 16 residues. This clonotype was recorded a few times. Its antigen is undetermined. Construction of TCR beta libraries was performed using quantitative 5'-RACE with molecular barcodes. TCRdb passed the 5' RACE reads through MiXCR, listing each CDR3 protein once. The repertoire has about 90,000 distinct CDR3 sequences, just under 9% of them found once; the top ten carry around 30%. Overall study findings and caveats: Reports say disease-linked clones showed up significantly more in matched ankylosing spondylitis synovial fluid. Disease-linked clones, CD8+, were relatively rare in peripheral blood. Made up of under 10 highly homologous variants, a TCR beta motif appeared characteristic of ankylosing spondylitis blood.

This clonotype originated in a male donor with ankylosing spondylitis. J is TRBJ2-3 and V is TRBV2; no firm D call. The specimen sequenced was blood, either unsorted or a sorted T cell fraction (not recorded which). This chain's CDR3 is CASSGGLADPTDTQYF. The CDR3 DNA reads TGTGCCAGCAGTGGTGGTCTGGCGGACCCCACAGATACGCAGTATTTT.